This TCR beta chain came from a study of blood T cell repertoires in COVID-19. Everyone who took part was roughly 18 to 89 years old, and they came from about 25 US areas. Recovered status applied to Cohort 3 donors who had two consecutive negative PCRs. It also applied to those with clearance or with symptom resolution. Trimming removed 6 bases from V and 5 bases from J; junction bases left unmatched: 12. From germline, CDR1 is LNHDA and CDR2 SQIVND (reference sequence). This CDR3 is 16 amino acids long. This clone turned up a few times. Libraries were prepared by immunoSEQ multiplex PCR; TCRdb keeps only in-frame clonotypes and omits some of them. The table has around 300,000 clones, around 89% seen once; the top ten hold roughly 2.5%.

What was sequenced was PBMCs or T cells enriched from blood (not recorded which). This receptor was identified in a woman under 30 who had recovered from COVID-19. The chain joins TRBV19 to TRBJ1-5, with TRBD1 identical over 8 bases. DNA of the CDR3: TGTGCCAGTAGACCTCCCACAGGGGGTGTTGATCAGCCCCAGCATTTT. This codes for CASRPPTGGVDQPQHF. The full variable domain, in which reference TRBV19 and TRBJ1-5 provide the parts outside the CDR3, is DGGITQSPKYLFRKEGQNVTLSCEQNLNHDAMYWYRQDPGQGLRLIYYSQIVNDFQKGDIAEGYSVSREKKESFPLTVTSAQKNPTAFYLCASRPPTGGVDQPQHFGDGTRLSIL.